A single sample is the source of the 16 T cell receptor beta chains below, sequenced in a study of a mutant IDH1 vaccine in newly diagnosed glioma. These receptors are not linked to any known antigen. Time point noted: week 47, end of study. Mutant IDH1 20-mer peptide, at 300 ug, made up each vaccine dose, with topical imiquimod. Some clones are missing from TCRdb's copy, which holds only in-frame ones; the method was immunoSEQ multiplex PCR. The sample yields over 45,000 clones, approximately 75% seen once. The sequences come from PBMCs, collected from a glioma patient whose treatment included an IDH1 peptide vaccine. The source of these receptors is a man aged 50-60 years with glioma.

This chain connects TRBV19 to TRBJ2-2; 9 nucleotides align to TRBD1. Germline assignment: CDR1 LNHDA and CDR2 SQIVND (reference sequence). The V segment lost 6 bases and the J segment 0 bases; nucleotides outside the gene matches: 2. The CDR3 extends over 15 amino acids. CDR3 residues: CASRGDRANTGELFF. CDR3 nucleotides: TGTGCCAGTAGGGGGGACAGGGCGAACACCGGGGAGCTGTTTTTT. The whole variable domain, filled in from reference TRBV19 and TRBJ2-2, reads DGGITQSPKYLFRKEGQNVTLSCEQNLNHDAMYWYRQDPGQGLRLIYYSQIVNDFQKGDIAEGYSVSREKKESFPLTVTSAQKNPTAFYLCASRGDRANTGELFFGEGSRLTVL.

The chain carries TRBV18 and TRBJ2-1, with 9 bases aligning to TRBD1. This CDR3 is 16 amino acids long. Germline values: CDR1 KGHSH, CDR2 LQKENI. Trimming at V came to 2 bases and at J to 7 bases, leaving 9 bases not matched to a gene. CDR3 sequence: CASSPSDRGIRNEQFF. DNA of the CDR3: TGTGCCAGCTCACCATCCGACAGGGGGATTAGAAATGAGCAGTTCTTC. Full variable domain (remainder filled in from reference TRBV18 and TRBJ2-1): NAGVMQNPRHLVRRRGQEARLRCSPMKGHSHVYWYRQLPEEGLKFMVYLQKENIIDESGMPKERFSAEFPKEGPSILRIQQVVRGDSAAYFCASSPSDRGIRNEQFFGPGTRLTVL.

This clone appeared a few times. This chain links TRBV30 with TRBJ1-5; D is undetermined. Germline lookup yields CDR1 GTSNPN and CDR2 SVGIG (reference sequence). Between the trimmed V and J ends, which lost 2 bases and 2 bases, there was a span of 7 bases. The CDR3 totals 13 residues. The CDR3 bases are TGTGCCTGGAGTAGCCAGGGCAATCAGCCCCAGCATTTT. Its protein product is CAWSSQGNQPQHF.

The chain joins TRBV28 to TRBJ1-4, with 12 positions matching TRBD1. This CDR3 contains 16 residues. CDR1 MDHEN and CDR2 SYDVKM come from the germline V gene. Losses at the gene ends were 2 bases for V and 7 bases for J; bases not matched to a gene: 5. CDR3 DNA sequence: TGTGCCAGCAGTTTACAGGGACAGGGGGCGTCTGAAAAACTGTTTTTT. Translated: CASSLQGQGASEKLFF.

V gene TRBV25-1 combines with J gene TRBJ2-5, with 11 bases fitting TRBD1. The CDR3 totals 14 residues. V gave up 1 base and J gave up 7 bases; unmatched junction bases: 2. The germline CDR1 and CDR2 sequences are MGHDK and SYGVNS. CDR3 loop: CASSESGTGGTQYF. CDR3 bases: TGTGCCAGCAGTGAATCCGGGACAGGGGGGACCCAGTACTTC.

V usage is TRBV4-1 and J usage is TRBJ1-1; no clear D. From germline, CDR1 is MGHRA and CDR2 YSYEKL. The V end lost 4 bases, the J end lost 1 base, and 10 bases lay between the germline ends. The CDR3 totals 14 residues. CDR3 amino acids: CASSPLESNTEAFF. For the CDR3, the DNA is TGCGCCAGCAGCCCTCTAGAGTCGAACACTGAAGCTTTCTTT.

In this sample, this clone turned up a few times. This chain uses TRBV28 with TRBJ1-1; no reliable D call. Trimming took 6 bases from V and 10 from J, leaving 9 bases between them. The CDR3 loop spans 10 amino acids. Germline CDR1 MDHEN, CDR2 SYDVKM. CDR3 amino acids: CASRQETAFF. In DNA form, the CDR3 reads TGTGCCAGCAGGCAAGAGACAGCTTTCTTT.

The chain couples TRBV19 to TRBJ1-6; TRBD1 aligns across 7 bases. CDR1 is LNHDA, CDR2 SQIVND, per germline (reference sequence). After removal of 4 bases from V and 7 bases from J, the junction contained 10 bases not matched to a gene. This CDR3 is 16 amino acids long. CDR3 amino acids: CASSKTSDRANSPLHF. The CDR3 region has the DNA TGTGCCAGTAGTAAAACAAGTGACAGGGCAAATTCACCCCTCCACTTT.

This clone was found a few times. The chain joins TRBV15 to TRBJ1-5, with no clear D. Germline assignment: CDR1 LNHNV and CDR2 YYDKDF (reference sequence). The length of the CDR3 is 15 residues. V lost 0 bases and J lost 3, with 9 bases in between. The CDR3 here is CATSRDKGFNQPQHF. CDR3 in DNA: TGTGCCACCAGCAGAGACAAGGGATTCAATCAGCCCCAGCATTTT.

This clone was seen more than once but under ten times. The sample carries other DNA sequences with the same CDR3. The chain combines TRBV6-5 with TRBJ1-1, with TRBD1 matching 10 bases. CDR1 is MNHEY, CDR2 SVGAGI, per germline. After removal of 6 bases from V and 1 base from J, the junction contained 5 bases not matched to a gene. This CDR3 has 15 amino acids. CDR3 coding DNA: TGTGCCAGCAGCCCCAGGGACAGGGGGAACACTGAAGCTTTCTTT. Its protein product is CASSPRDRGNTEAFF.

This clone was seen only once. The V gene is TRBV7-2, the J gene TRBJ1-1; D ambiguous. Per the germline V gene, CDR1 is SGHTA and CDR2 is FQGNSA. This CDR3 contains 13 residues. Trimming pared 5 bases from V and 12 bases from J, leaving 19 bases between. This chain's CDR3 is CASSRLIEGTTFF. Written as DNA, the CDR3 is TGTGCCAGCAGCCGACTTATTGAGGGTACAACTTTCTTT.

The chain joins TRBV4-2 to TRBJ2-3; 10 bases map to TRBD1. The CDR3 has 16 residues. The J segment lost 3 bases and the V segment lost 0 bases, leaving 3 bases of the junction unmatched. Germline lookup yields CDR1 LGHNA and CDR2 YNFKEQ. This CDR3 is CASSQDTGQGTDTQYF. Written as DNA, the CDR3 is TGTGCCAGCAGCCAAGATACGGGACAGGGGACAGATACGCAGTATTTT.

This chain uses TRBV19 with TRBJ2-6; D perhaps matches TRBD1 (6 bases). The length of the CDR3 is 14 residues. The V gene's germline CDR1 is LNHDA and CDR2 SQIVND (reference sequence). The V and J ends lost 8 bases and 6 bases respectively, with 14 bases between them. CDR3 protein: CASSYRELANVLTF. The CDR3 nucleotides are TGTGCCAGTTCATACAGGGAGTTGGCCAACGTCCTGACTTTC. Based on the CDR3 plus reference TRBV19 and TRBJ2-6, the full variable domain is DGGITQSPKYLFRKEGQNVTLSCEQNLNHDAMYWYRQDPGQGLRLIYYSQIVNDFQKGDIAEGYSVSREKKESFPLTVTSAQKNPTAFYLCASSYRELANVLTFGAGSRLTVL.

The chain employs TRBV7-3 and TRBJ2-7; 9 bases map to TRBD1. Trimming removed 6 bases from V and 7 bases from J; junction bases left unmatched: 10. Germline assignment: CDR1 SGHTA and CDR2 FQGTGA. The length of the CDR3 is 14 residues. CDR3 loop: CASSLGQGPWEQYF. DNA of the CDR3: TGTGCCAGCAGTTTGGGACAGGGTCCATGGGAGCAGTACTTC.

This clone was observed a handful of times. This chain uses TRBV5-6 with TRBJ2-7; D possibly corresponds to TRBD2 (6 bases). CDR1 is SGHDT and CDR2 is YYEEEE in the germline V gene. CDR3 length: 14 residues. The V end lost 1 base, the J end lost 6 bases, and 14 bases lay between the germline ends. CDR3 bases: TGTGCCAGCAGCTTGCGTCAGGGACTTTCCGAGCAGTACTTC. Residues: CASSLRQGLSEQYF.

V gene TRBV7-3 combines with J gene TRBJ2-5, with TRBD1 identical over 8 bases. The CDR3 has 14 residues. Germline V gene sequence: CDR1 SGHTA, CDR2 FQGTGA. V shed 5 bases and J 3 bases; nucleotides not matched to a gene: 5. CDR3 nucleotides: TGTGCCAGCAGCCCGACAGGGGTGGAAGAGACCCAGTACTTC. The encoded protein is CASSPTGVEETQYF.